This is a list of T cell receptor beta chains from one sample in a study of T-cell memory formation after mild COVID-19. Via MiXCR, TCRdb re-called the 5' RACE reads, giving one row per CDR3 protein. Found here are 250,000 to 400,000 distinct CDR3 sequences, roughly an eighth of them singletons; the top ten hold over 20%. The specimen sequenced was PBMCs or a T cell subset sorted from them (not recorded which). The receptors stem from a man aged 18 to 29 who had mild COVID-19 (a few samples of this study predate the infection). Cell type and time point are not known. The CDR3 runs from the conserved cysteine through the conserved F or W. A D gene is named only where the DNA matches it firmly. Size tells how often a clone was seen (once, few, many) or the class of an expanded clone, and some rows leave it out.

>-|TRBV12-3/TRBV12-4|few|TRBJ1-5
TGTGCCAGCAGCTATCTCCTTGGGGATCCGAATCAGCCCCAGCATTTT
CASSYLLGDPNQPQHF
>TRBD2|TRBV5-1|-|TRBJ2-3
TGCGCCAGCAGCCACGGGACTAGCGGATCCACAGATACGCAGTATTTT
CASSHGTSGSTDTQYF
>-|TRBV11-2|few|TRBJ2-4
TGTGCCAGCAGCTTAGACAGGGTAAAAAACATTCAGTACTTC
CASSLDRVKNIQYF
>TRBD1|TRBV28|few|TRBJ1-1
TGTGCCAGCAGTTTATCCTCGGGACAGGCTTTCTTT
CASSLSSGQAFF
>TRBD2|TRBV6-5|many|TRBJ2-1
TGTGCCAGCAGTACCGCCCCGGGGGGGATTTACAATGAGCAGTTCTTC
CASSTAPGGIYNEQFF
>-|TRBV7-2|few|TRBJ2-5
TGTGCCAGCAGCTGGGGTCCGGGGCTACAAGAGACCCAGTACTTC
CASSWGPGLQETQYF
>-|TRBV5-1|many|TRBJ2-2
TGCGCCAGCAGCCCCCAAGGGTCGGGGGAGCTGTTTTTT
CASSPQGSGELFF
>-|TRBV25-1|-|TRBJ2-6
TGTGCCAGCAGTGAATTCCGGGCGGGGGCCAACGTCCTGACTTTC
CASSEFRAGANVLTF
>-|TRBV11-2|-|TRBJ1-1
TGTGCCAGCAGTTTCCACAGGGAGAGCACTGAAGCTTTCTTT
CASSFHRESTEAFF
>-|TRBV3-1|-|TRBJ2-1
TGTGCCAGCAGCCAACGCGGTCGGGATGAGCAGTTCTTC
CASSQRGRDEQFF
>-|TRBV19|few|TRBJ2-1
TGTGCCAGTAGTTTACGAATTGATGAGCAGTTCTTC
CASSLRIDEQFF
>TRBD2|TRBV7-8|few|TRBJ2-1
TGTGCCAGCAGCGCCCGACTAGCGGACGCCAATGAGCAGTTCTTC
CASSARLADANEQFF
>-|TRBV12-3/TRBV12-4|-|TRBJ2-7
TGTGCCAGCAGTTCCCTTTTACGGGCCCCGGAGCAGTACTTC
CASSSLLRAPEQYF
>-|TRBV18|-|TRBJ1-2
TGTGCCAGCTCACCACCGTCGGACCTCTATGGCTACACCTTC
CASSPPSDLYGYTF
>-|TRBV7-3|few|TRBJ1-1
TGTGCCAGCAGCTTAACCTCCGCGCAGGGTAACACTGAAGCTTTCTTT
CASSLTSAQGNTEAFF
>-|TRBV5-5|few|TRBJ1-5
TGTGCCAGCAGCACAAACAGGGTGAGCAATCAGCCCCAGCATTTT
CASSTNRVSNQPQHF
>-|TRBV10-2|-|TRBJ2-7
TGCGCCAGCAGTGAAGGAGGGGGAGTATCCTACGAGCAGTACTTC
CASSEGGGVSYEQYF
>-|TRBV7-9|few|TRBJ1-1
TGTGCCAGCAGATTAACAGGCTCCGCAGCTTTCTTT
CASRLTGSAAFF
>-|TRBV7-2|-|TRBJ2-3
TGTGCCAGCAGCTTAGACGGACACACAGATACGCAGTATTTT
CASSLDGHTDTQYF
>TRBD1|TRBV10-3|few|TRBJ2-3
TGTGCCCCTTGGACAGGGGCAGATACGCAGTATTTT
CAPWTGADTQYF
>-|TRBV4-1|few|TRBJ1-1
TGCGCCAGCAGCCTTCACCGGGGCAGGATGAACACTGAAGCTTTCTTT
CASSLHRGRMNTEAFF
>-|TRBV12-3/TRBV12-4|few|TRBJ1-4
TGTGCCAGCAGCCCCGAAGGGATTTGGGAAAAACTGTTTTTT
CASSPEGIWEKLFF
>-|TRBV4-1|few|TRBJ2-7
TGCGCCAGCAGCGCCATACCGGGAGCCTACGAGCAGTACTTC
CASSAIPGAYEQYF
>TRBD1|TRBV5-1|-|TRBJ1-2
TGCGCCAGCAGCTGGTGGACAGGGCGGCTCTATGGCTACACCTTC
CASSWWTGRLYGYTF
>TRBD2|TRBV20-1|-|TRBJ2-1
TGCAGTGCTAGAGATTACAGCGGGGGTTACAATGAGCAGTTCTTC
CSARDYSGGYNEQFF
>TRBD1|TRBV4-1|few|TRBJ1-1
TGCGCCAGCAGCCAATACAGGGGAAAGAACACTGAAGCTTTCTTT
CASSQYRGKNTEAFF
>-|TRBV25-1|-|TRBJ1-2
TGTGCCAGCAGGGGAGTGGATGGCTACACCTTC
CASRGVDGYTF
>-|TRBV4-3|many|TRBJ2-2
TGCGCCAGCAGCCAAGATCGGTTTCCCGGGGAGCTGTTTTTT
CASSQDRFPGELFF
>-|TRBV9|-|TRBJ1-2
TGTGCCAGCTGGGACTCTTCAAATGGCTACACCTTC
CASWDSSNGYTF
>TRBD1|TRBV5-1|few|TRBJ1-5
TGCGCCAGCAGCTTGGAGGGGGACAGAGATCAGCCCCAGCATTTT
CASSLEGDRDQPQHF
>-|TRBV9|-|TRBJ2-3
TGTGCCAGCAGCGTAGCGACGTTCAGCACAGATACGCAGTATTTT
CASSVATFSTDTQYF
>-|TRBV10-3|-|TRBJ2-2
TGTGCCATCTTGGCAGGGAACACCGGGGAGCTGTTTTTT
CAILAGNTGELFF
>TRBD1|TRBV27|-|TRBJ2-1
TGTGCCAGCAGTTCACTTGGGGACAGCCACAATGAGCAGTTCTTC
CASSSLGDSHNEQFF
>TRBD2|TRBV4-3|-|TRBJ2-7
TGCGCCAGCAGCCAAGACCAGGCGCGGGGGGCCTACGAGCAGTACTTC
CASSQDQARGAYEQYF
>-|TRBV12-3/TRBV12-4|few|TRBJ1-1
TGTGCCAGCACGCCCAGGGTTTCGGAAAGGGGAGCTGAAGCTTTCTTT
CASTPRVSERGAEAFF
>-|TRBV4-1|few|TRBJ1-1
TGCGCCAGCAGCCAAGGAATCAGGGACATAGAAGCTTTCTTT
CASSQGIRDIEAFF
>TRBD2|TRBV27|-|TRBJ2-7
TGTGCCAGCAGAATCCCGGGGCGGGGGAGAGTCTACGAGCAGTACTTC
CASRIPGRGRVYEQYF
>-|TRBV25-1|-|TRBJ1-2
TGTGCCAGCAGTGAATTAGTAGGGGTCGGCTACACCTTC
CASSELVGVGYTF
>TRBD1|TRBV5-1|many|TRBJ1-6
TGCGCCAGCAGCTTGGTGGACAGGGTGTTGTCACCCCTCCACTTT
CASSLVDRVLSPLHF
>-|TRBV11-2|few|TRBJ1-6
TGTGCCAGCAGCTCCTTCCTGACGGGGCTCCCACCCCTCCACTTT
CASSSFLTGLPPLHF
>TRBD2|TRBV9|few|TRBJ2-7
TGTGCCAGCAGCGTAGGTCTAGCGGTAAACTCCTACGAGCAGTACTTC
CASSVGLAVNSYEQYF
>-|TRBV9|few|TRBJ2-1
TGTGCCAGCAGCTTAGGGGAGGGGGCCTCGTACAATGAGCAGTTCTTC
CASSLGEGASYNEQFF
>TRBD1|TRBV7-8|few|TRBJ1-5
TGTGCCAGCACCTACAGGGGGGGCAATCAGCCCCAGCATTTT
CASTYRGGNQPQHF
>-|TRBV3-1|few|TRBJ1-2
TGTGCCAGCAGCCATGAGATGGGGGCTCGGGGCTACACCTTC
CASSHEMGARGYTF
>-|TRBV29-1|few|TRBJ1-2
TGCAGCGTTGTTGCTAACTATGGCTACACCTTC
CSVVANYGYTF
>-|TRBV15|few|TRBJ2-7
TGTGCCACCAGCGCCTACCCCGGGGATTTCTCCTACGAGCAGTACTTC
CATSAYPGDFSYEQYF
>-|TRBV6-1|-|TRBJ2-7
TGTGCCAGCAGTGCCCATGGGGGCCAGGTCTACGAGCAGTACTTC
CASSAHGGQVYEQYF
>-|TRBV10-3|few|TRBJ1-1
TGTGCCATCAGTGGAAGGGAGGGGAACACTGAAGCTTTCTTT
CAISGREGNTEAFF
>-|TRBV4-1|many|TRBJ2-3
TGCGCCAGCAGCCACGGTCTACAGAGCACAGATACGCAGTATTTT
CASSHGLQSTDTQYF